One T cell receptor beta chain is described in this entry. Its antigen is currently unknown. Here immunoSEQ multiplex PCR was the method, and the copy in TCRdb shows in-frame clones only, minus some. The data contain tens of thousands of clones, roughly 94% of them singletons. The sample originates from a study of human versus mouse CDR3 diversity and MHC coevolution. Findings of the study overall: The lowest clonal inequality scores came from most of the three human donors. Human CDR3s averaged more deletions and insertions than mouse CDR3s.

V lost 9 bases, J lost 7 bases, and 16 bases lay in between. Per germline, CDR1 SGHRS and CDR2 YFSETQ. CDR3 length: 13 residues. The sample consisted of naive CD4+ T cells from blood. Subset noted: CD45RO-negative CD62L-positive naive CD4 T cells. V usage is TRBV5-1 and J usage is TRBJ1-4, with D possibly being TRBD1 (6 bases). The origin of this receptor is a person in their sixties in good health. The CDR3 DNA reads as TGCGCCACTACAGGGAGCCCGGGTGAAAAACTGTTTTTT. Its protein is CATTGSPGEKLFF.